The rows below give T cell receptor beta chains drawn from one sample of a study of OX40 agonist ivuxolimab in advanced cancers. The table came from immunoSEQ multiplex PCR; TCRdb's copy has only in-frame clones and leaves some out. The table lists about 150,000 clones, around 94% of them singletons. The sample in question was CD4+ or CD8+ T cells sorted from blood, obtained in a trial of the OX40 agonist ivuxolimab. These receptors were taken from an adult with an advanced solid tumor such as melanoma, head and neck, liver or kidney cancer. CDR3s include the opening cysteine and the closing phenylalanine or tryptophan. A D gene is named only where the DNA matches it firmly. Expanded clones are given a class, and other clones once, few, many or no size at all.

j_gene: TRBJ2-3
d_gene: TRBD1
abundance: -
v_gene: TRBV18
CDR3aa: CASSPPRDRGVSTQYF
CDR3nt: TGTGCCAGCTCACCACCGAGGGACAGGGGAGTAAGTACGCAGTATTTT

j_gene: TRBJ1-4
d_gene: -
abundance: -
v_gene: TRBV29-1
CDR3aa: CSVQDPATNEKLFF
CDR3nt: TGCAGCGTTCAGGACCCTGCAACTAATGAAAAACTGTTTTTT

j_gene: TRBJ2-1
d_gene: -
abundance: -
v_gene: TRBV7-9
CDR3aa: CASSWFYNEQFF
CDR3nt: TGTGCCAGCAGCTGGTTCTACAATGAGCAGTTCTTC

j_gene: TRBJ2-3
d_gene: -
abundance: -
v_gene: TRBV7-6
CDR3aa: CASSPKGRGTDTQYF
CDR3nt: TGTGCCAGCAGCCCCAAGGGAAGGGGCACAGATACGCAGTATTTT

j_gene: TRBJ2-3
d_gene: TRBD2
abundance: -
v_gene: TRBV30
CDR3aa: CAWSPLRTSGRGGVTQYF
CDR3nt: TGTGCCTGGAGTCCCCTCAGGACTAGCGGGAGAGGTGGGGTTACGCAGTATTTT

j_gene: TRBJ2-3
d_gene: -
abundance: -
v_gene: TRBV6-5
CDR3aa: CASSYSPFGTDTQYF
CDR3nt: TGTGCCAGCAGTTACTCGCCGTTCGGCACAGATACGCAGTATTTT

j_gene: TRBJ1-4
d_gene: TRBD1
abundance: many
v_gene: TRBV4-3
CDR3aa: CASSQGQGSEKLFF
CDR3nt: TGCGCCAGCAGCCAAGGACAGGGAAGTGAAAAACTGTTTTTT

j_gene: TRBJ2-2
d_gene: -
abundance: -
v_gene: TRBV18
CDR3aa: CASSPDKNTGELFF
CDR3nt: TGTGCCAGCTCACCAGACAAGAACACCGGGGAGCTGTTTTTT

j_gene: TRBJ2-5
d_gene: -
abundance: -
v_gene: TRBV10-3
CDR3aa: CAISEFQEETQYF
CDR3nt: TGTGCCATCAGTGAGTTCCAAGAAGAGACCCAGTACTTC

j_gene: TRBJ2-2
d_gene: -
abundance: -
v_gene: TRBV18
CDR3aa: CASSPASRAGELFF
CDR3nt: TGTGCCAGCTCACCCGCTTCGCGTGCCGGGGAGCTGTTTTTT

j_gene: TRBJ2-7
d_gene: -
abundance: -
v_gene: TRBV15
CDR3aa: CATSRDYTAYEQYF
CDR3nt: TGTGCCACCAGCAGAGACTACACCGCCTACGAGCAGTACTTC

j_gene: TRBJ2-1
d_gene: TRBD2
abundance: -
v_gene: TRBV7-9
CDR3aa: CASSLVGTSGGNAEQFF
CDR3nt: TGTGCCAGCAGCTTAGTCGGGACTAGCGGGGGCAACGCTGAGCAGTTCTTC

j_gene: TRBJ1-1
d_gene: TRBD1
abundance: -
v_gene: TRBV5-4
CDR3aa: CASSQGQGYTEAFF
CDR3nt: TGTGCCAGCAGCCAGGGACAGGGGTACACTGAAGCTTTCTTT

j_gene: TRBJ1-2
d_gene: TRBD1
abundance: -
v_gene: TRBV18
CDR3aa: CASSPENRGTNYGYTF
CDR3nt: TGTGCCAGCTCACCAGAAAACAGGGGAACTAACTATGGCTACACCTTC

j_gene: TRBJ2-3
d_gene: -
abundance: -
v_gene: TRBV7-9
CDR3aa: CASRGADTQYF
CDR3nt: TGTGCCAGCAGAGGGGCAGATACGCAGTATTTT

j_gene: TRBJ1-5
d_gene: -
abundance: -
v_gene: TRBV19
CDR3aa: CASSARINQPQHF
CDR3nt: TGTGCCAGTAGCGCACGGATCAATCAGCCCCAGCATTTT

j_gene: TRBJ2-1
d_gene: TRBD2
abundance: -
v_gene: TRBV10-3
CDR3aa: CAITGGRADNEQFF
CDR3nt: TGTGCCATCACCGGCGGGAGGGCGGACAATGAGCAGTTCTTC

j_gene: TRBJ2-5
d_gene: -
abundance: -
v_gene: TRBV27
CDR3aa: CASSDRHGGNQETQYF
CDR3nt: TGTGCCAGCAGCGACAGACACGGGGGAAACCAAGAGACCCAGTACTTC

j_gene: TRBJ1-5
d_gene: -
abundance: -
v_gene: TRBV7-2
CDR3aa: CASSLRSFLPLLNQPQHF
CDR3nt: TGTGCCAGCAGCTTACGGAGTTTTCTCCCCCTCCTTAATCAGCCCCAGCATTTT

j_gene: TRBJ2-5
d_gene: TRBD1
abundance: once
v_gene: TRBV18
CDR3aa: CASSLNAGTGGRETQYF
CDR3nt: TGTGCCAGCTCACTTAACGCCGGGACAGGGGGCAGAGAGACCCAGTACTTC

j_gene: TRBJ2-7
d_gene: TRBD2
abundance: -
v_gene: TRBV6-4
CDR3aa: CASRDPYRGTSGSSYEQYF
CDR3nt: TGTGCCAGCAGGGATCCTTACCGGGGGACTAGCGGAAGCTCCTACGAGCAGTACTTC

j_gene: TRBJ2-1
d_gene: -
abundance: once
v_gene: TRBV6-1
CDR3aa: CASFRGAENNEQFF
CDR3nt: TGTGCCTCTTTCCGGGGGGCGGAAAACAATGAGCAGTTCTTC

j_gene: TRBJ2-5
d_gene: TRBD2
abundance: -
v_gene: TRBV5-1
CDR3aa: CASSLLSGGGETQYF
CDR3nt: TGCGCCAGCAGCTTGTTATCGGGAGGGGGGGAGACCCAGTACTTC

j_gene: TRBJ2-3
d_gene: TRBD1
abundance: -
v_gene: TRBV30
CDR3aa: CAWSPKGTASTDTQYF
CDR3nt: TGTGCCTGGAGTCCTAAAGGGACAGCCTCCACAGATACGCAGTATTTT

j_gene: TRBJ2-7
d_gene: TRBD2
abundance: -
v_gene: TRBV4-1
CDR3aa: CASSQALRGGPSYEQYF
CDR3nt: TGCGCCAGCAGCCAAGCCCTACGGGGGGGGCCGTCCTACGAGCAGTACTTC

j_gene: TRBJ1-5
d_gene: -
abundance: few
v_gene: TRBV29-1
CDR3aa: CSVRESYSNQPQHF
CDR3nt: TGCAGCGTTCGAGAGTCCTATAGCAATCAGCCCCAGCATTTT

j_gene: TRBJ1-1
d_gene: -
abundance: -
v_gene: TRBV11-2
CDR3aa: CASSFPGGATEAFF
CDR3nt: TGTGCCAGCAGCTTTCCTGGTGGGGCCACTGAAGCTTTCTTT

j_gene: TRBJ2-2
d_gene: -
abundance: -
v_gene: TRBV7-2
CDR3aa: CASSLAWASTANTGELFF
CDR3nt: TGTGCCAGCAGCTTAGCGTGGGCTAGTACCGCGAACACCGGGGAGCTGTTTTTT

j_gene: TRBJ2-2
d_gene: -
abundance: -
v_gene: TRBV5-4
CDR3aa: CASSPWTQNTGELFF
CDR3nt: TGTGCCAGCAGCCCATGGACTCAGAACACCGGGGAGCTGTTTTTT

j_gene: TRBJ1-1
d_gene: TRBD1
abundance: -
v_gene: TRBV4-3
CDR3aa: CASSQELRGRDTEAFF
CDR3nt: TGCGCCAGCAGCCAAGAGCTCAGGGGGCGGGACACTGAAGCTTTCTTT

j_gene: TRBJ1-2
d_gene: -
abundance: -
v_gene: TRBV14
CDR3aa: CASSAFQGGYTF
CDR3nt: TGTGCCAGCAGCGCTTTTCAGGGTGGCTACACCTTC

j_gene: TRBJ2-2
d_gene: -
abundance: -
v_gene: TRBV5-1
CDR3aa: CASSIRADTGELFF
CDR3nt: TGCGCCAGCAGCATCAGGGCCGACACCGGGGAGCTGTTTTTT

j_gene: TRBJ2-5
d_gene: -
abundance: -
v_gene: TRBV5-1
CDR3aa: CASSLLRIKETQYF
CDR3nt: TGCGCCAGCAGCTTGCTACGGATCAAAGAGACCCAGTACTTC

j_gene: TRBJ1-3
d_gene: TRBD1
abundance: -
v_gene: TRBV10-1
CDR3aa: CASRWGQGENTIYF
CDR3nt: TGCGCCAGCAGATGGGGACAGGGGGAAAACACCATATATTTT

j_gene: TRBJ2-2
d_gene: -
abundance: -
v_gene: TRBV2
CDR3aa: CASSPGVFLAGELFF
CDR3nt: TGTGCCAGCAGTCCAGGGGTTTTTCTGGCCGGGGAGCTGTTTTTT

j_gene: TRBJ2-1
d_gene: TRBD1
abundance: -
v_gene: TRBV5-1
CDR3aa: CASSLVGQGAADEQFF
CDR3nt: TGCGCCAGCAGCTTGGTGGGACAGGGGGCGGCCGATGAGCAGTTCTTC

j_gene: TRBJ1-2
d_gene: -
abundance: -
v_gene: TRBV12-5
CDR3aa: CASGLGGGYTF
CDR3nt: TGTGCTAGTGGTTTGGGGGGTGGCTACACCTTC

j_gene: TRBJ1-5
d_gene: -
abundance: -
v_gene: TRBV27
CDR3aa: CASRYSGTAGIQPQHF
CDR3nt: TGTGCCAGCAGATATTCCGGGACCGCTGGTATTCAGCCCCAGCATTTT

j_gene: TRBJ2-7
d_gene: TRBD1
abundance: -
v_gene: TRBV19
CDR3aa: CATHSGQGSYEQYF
CDR3nt: TGTGCCACCCACTCGGGACAGGGTTCGTACGAGCAGTACTTC

j_gene: TRBJ1-1
d_gene: -
abundance: once
v_gene: TRBV19
CDR3aa: CAKPGLANVGGANTEAFF
CDR3nt: TGTGCCAAACCGGGACTGGCTAACGTCGGGGGTGCCAACACTGAAGCTTTCTTT

j_gene: TRBJ1-5
d_gene: TRBD1
abundance: -
v_gene: TRBV7-8
CDR3aa: CASSRDRGPNQPQHF
CDR3nt: TGTGCCAGCAGCCGCGACAGGGGGCCCAATCAGCCCCAGCATTTT

j_gene: TRBJ1-1
d_gene: -
abundance: -
v_gene: TRBV18
CDR3aa: CASTPLDTGHTEAFF
CDR3nt: TGTGCCAGCACGCCATTAGATACGGGACACACTGAAGCTTTCTTT

j_gene: TRBJ2-3
d_gene: -
abundance: -
v_gene: TRBV18
CDR3aa: CASSPPGGATDTQYF
CDR3nt: TGTGCCAGCTCACCACCCGGGGGCGCGACAGATACGCAGTATTTT

j_gene: TRBJ2-5
d_gene: TRBD2
abundance: once
v_gene: TRBV7-7
CDR3aa: CASSATGGYQETQYF
CDR3nt: TGTGCCAGCAGCGCTACCGGGGGGTACCAAGAGACCCAGTACTTC

j_gene: TRBJ1-2
d_gene: TRBD1
abundance: -
v_gene: TRBV30
CDR3aa: CAWSRDRPYGYTF
CDR3nt: TGTGCCTGGAGTCGGGACAGGCCCTATGGCTACACCTTC

j_gene: TRBJ1-1
d_gene: -
abundance: once
v_gene: TRBV11-2
CDR3aa: CASSLEVGLNTEAFF
CDR3nt: TGTGCCAGCAGCTTAGAAGTAGGGTTGAACACTGAAGCTTTCTTT

j_gene: TRBJ1-2
d_gene: -
abundance: -
v_gene: TRBV5-1
CDR3aa: CASSPEAGDLYGYTF
CDR3nt: TGCGCCAGCAGCCCAGAAGCGGGAGACCTCTATGGCTACACCTTC

j_gene: TRBJ2-3
d_gene: -
abundance: -
v_gene: TRBV7-2
CDR3aa: CASSPGKGGGTDTQYF
CDR3nt: TGTGCCAGCAGCCCGGGGAAGGGGGGCGGCACAGATACGCAGTATTTT

j_gene: TRBJ1-1
d_gene: TRBD1
abundance: once
v_gene: TRBV5-4
CDR3aa: CASSLVGAGGTEAFF
CDR3nt: TGTGCCAGCAGCTTGGTTGGTGCAGGGGGTACTGAAGCTTTCTTT

j_gene: TRBJ1-2
d_gene: -
abundance: -
v_gene: TRBV9
CDR3aa: CASSVAGNYGYTF
CDR3nt: TGTGCCAGCAGCGTAGCAGGGAACTATGGCTACACCTTC

j_gene: TRBJ1-3
d_gene: -
abundance: -
v_gene: TRBV9
CDR3aa: CASSAGHHSGNTIYF
CDR3nt: TGTGCCAGCAGCGCCGGGCATCACTCTGGAAACACCATATATTTT

j_gene: TRBJ2-1
d_gene: TRBD2
abundance: -
v_gene: TRBV5-1
CDR3aa: CASSSTSGVYNEQFF
CDR3nt: TGCGCCAGCAGCTCAACTAGCGGAGTATACAATGAGCAGTTCTTC

j_gene: TRBJ1-1
d_gene: TRBD1
abundance: -
v_gene: TRBV28
CDR3aa: CASSPGQGTTEAFF
CDR3nt: TGTGCCAGCAGTCCGGGACAGGGTACCACTGAAGCTTTCTTT

j_gene: TRBJ1-1
d_gene: -
abundance: -
v_gene: TRBV7-3
CDR3aa: CASSSVGSAEAFF
CDR3nt: TGTGCCAGCAGCTCCGTGGGATCCGCTGAAGCTTTCTTT

j_gene: TRBJ1-2
d_gene: -
abundance: -
v_gene: TRBV21-1
CDR3aa: CASSSQTPGQAWGGYTF
CDR3nt: TGTGCCAGCAGCTCCCAAACCCCAGGACAGGCCTGGGGGGGCTACACCTTC

j_gene: TRBJ1-4
d_gene: -
abundance: -
v_gene: TRBV30
CDR3aa: CAWSRSGQGLEKLFF
CDR3nt: TGTGCCTGGAGTCGATCGGGACAAGGCTTAGAAAAACTGTTTTTT

j_gene: TRBJ2-7
d_gene: -
abundance: -
v_gene: TRBV6-5
CDR3aa: CASSYSIFGSYEQYF
CDR3nt: TGTGCCAGCAGTTACTCGATTTTTGGCTCCTACGAGCAGTACTTC

j_gene: TRBJ2-2
d_gene: TRBD1
abundance: -
v_gene: TRBV5-4
CDR3aa: CASSLITGGAGELFF
CDR3nt: TGTGCCAGCAGCTTGATCACAGGGGGAGCCGGGGAGCTGTTTTTT

j_gene: TRBJ2-3
d_gene: -
abundance: -
v_gene: TRBV5-4
CDR3aa: CASSAPSTDTQYF
CDR3nt: TGTGCCAGCAGCGCCCCCTCCACAGATACGCAGTATTTT